This TCR beta chain stems from a study of PD-1 blockade in classical Hodgkin lymphoma. This clone was seen only a few times. Clones were sequenced by immunoSEQ multiplex PCR, and TCRdb holds only the in-frame ones, with some missing. The sample holds approximately 61,000 clones, 70% to 90% seen once. Time point described: cycle 4 day 1 (C4D1), after about 6 weeks of nivolumab. Every one of the patients relapsed after autologous stem cell transplantation (brentuximab vedotin exposure was variable). This sample comprised peripheral blood mononuclear cells (PBMCs), obtained before the fourth cycle of nivolumab. The TCR originated in a human donor with classical Hodgkin lymphoma.

The CDR3 loop reads CASSLSLAVSYEQYF. The CDR3 DNA reads as TGTGCCAGCAGTTTAAGCCTAGCGGTCTCCTACGAGCAGTACTTC. V and J are TRBV27 and TRBJ2-7, with TRBD2 matching 7 bases. With 2 bases clipped from V and 0 bases from J, the junction kept 4 bases outside the gene matches. Germline lookup yields CDR1 MNHEY and CDR2 SMNVEV (reference sequence). The CDR3 is 15 amino acids.